This T cell receptor (beta chain) was sequenced during a study of blood T cell repertoires in COVID-19. Here immunoSEQ multiplex PCR was the method, and the copy in TCRdb shows in-frame clones only, minus some. The table shows 200,000 to 250,000 clones, with approximately 90% occurring only once. V dropped 3 bases and J dropped 7; count of bases not matched to a gene: 7. This CDR3 spans 14 amino acids. Germline V CDR1 and CDR2: MNHEY, SMNVEV (reference sequence). The chain links TRBV27 to TRBJ2-7; 9 bases are shared with TRBD2. Sequenced input: peripheral blood. This TCR derives from a woman in her 40s who had recovered from COVID-19. CDR3 bases: TGTGCCAGCAGTTTGCAGCGGGGGGTAAGAGAGCAGTACTTC. Its protein product is CASSLQRGVREQYF.